These 10 T cell receptor beta chains originate from one sample sequenced in a study of blood T cell repertoires in COVID-19. TCRdb keeps only in-frame clones here, not all; method: immunoSEQ multiplex PCR. The sample lists 150,000 to 200,000 clones; about 89% were seen once. The sequenced sample consisted of peripheral blood. The origin of the receptors is a man between 65 and 85 years old with acute or convalescent COVID-19.

This chain uses TRBV7-2 with TRBJ1-4; the D is unclear. The CDR3 covers 14 residues. Germline-derived CDR1 and CDR2 are SGHTA and FQGNSA. V was shortened by 5 bases and J by 7 bases, with 14 bases between the two germline ends. The CDR3 region is CASSPGRAGEKLFF. The CDR3 bases are TGTGCCAGCAGCCCAGGACGGGCGGGTGAAAAACTGTTTTTT.

This clone was seen a single time. The rearrangement joins TRBV15 to TRBJ2-7; D is unclear. The CDR3 spans 13 residues. Germline V gene lookup returns CDR1 LNHNV and CDR2 YYDKDF (reference sequence). The ends were cut back, 1 base at V and 5 bases at J, with 9 bases in the middle. In nucleotides, the CDR3 is TGTGCCACCAGCAGAGCTAGTATCCACGAGCAGTACTTC. This encodes CATSRASIHEQYF.

J is TRBJ2-3 and V is TRBV10-1, with 7 bases lining up with TRBD1. Germline CDR1 WNHNN, CDR2 SYGVQD (reference sequence). The CDR3 runs 15 residues. With 4 bases clipped from V and 2 bases from J, the junction kept 6 bases outside the gene matches. The CDR3 coding sequence is TGCGCCAGCAGTGCTACCGGGACAGCCACAGATACGCAGTATTTT. Amino acid sequence: CASSATGTATDTQYF.

V is TRBV28 and J is TRBJ1-2; D ambiguous. V was cut by 6 bases and J by 5 bases, with 19 bases left in between. There are 15 residues in the CDR3. Germline V gene lookup returns CDR1 MDHEN and CDR2 SYDVKM. CDR3 protein: CASSPAGGSSYGYTF. The CDR3 DNA follows: TGTGCCAGCAGCCCTGCGGGAGGCAGTTCGTATGGCTACACCTTC.

V and J are TRBV12-3 or TRBV12-4 and TRBJ2-7; D uncertain. The V end was cut by 3 bases, the J end by 4 bases, with 7 bases between. This CDR3 contains 12 residues. This CDR3 is CASSFMSYEQYF. DNA for the CDR3: TGTGCCAGCAGTTTCATGAGTTACGAGCAGTACTTC.

This clone was found once. The CDR3 DNA follows: TGTGCCAGCAGCTTACTAGCGGGGGGAACCGGGGAGCTGTTTTTT. Its translation: CASSLLAGGTGELFF. V and J are TRBV7-9 and TRBJ2-2; TRBD2 agrees at 11 bases. The V gene's germline CDR1 is SEHNR and CDR2 FQNEAQ (reference sequence). The CDR3 totals 15 residues. The V and J ends lost 2 bases and 5 bases, in that order; junction bases with no gene match: 1.

The V and J genes are TRBV27 and TRBJ2-7; 10 bases map to TRBD1. Germline assignment: CDR1 MNHEY and CDR2 SMNVEV (reference sequence). V gave up 6 bases and J gave up 2 bases; unmatched junction bases: 4. CDR3 length: 14 residues. In DNA, the CDR3 is TGTGCCAGCAGGGCCGGGACAGGGGCCTACGAGCAGTACTTC. Translated: CASRAGTGAYEQYF.

The CDR3 spells CASSPRDSDYNEQFF. The DNA of the CDR3 is TGTGCCAGCAGCCCCCGGGACAGTGACTACAATGAGCAGTTCTTC. The rearrangement links TRBV7-3 to TRBJ2-1; 7 bases align to TRBD1. Germline trimming cut 5 bases from V and 3 bases from J; bases unmatched to any gene: 7. The CDR3 covers 15 residues. Germline CDR1 reads SGHTA; CDR2 reads FQGTGA.

The genes are TRBV18 and TRBJ2-2; 7 bases are a match to TRBD1. The germline CDR1 and CDR2 sequences are KGHSH and LQKENI. The CDR3 contains 17 residues. With 3 bases clipped from V and 7 bases from J, the junction kept 14 bases outside the gene matches. The CDR3 spells CASSPPPLTGLSGELFF. The CDR3 bases are TGTGCCAGCTCACCCCCCCCGCTGACAGGGTTAAGCGGGGAGCTGTTTTTT.

The chain employs TRBV5-4 and TRBJ2-2; D is perhaps TRBD2 (6 bases). V was cut by 4 bases and J by 7 bases, with 20 bases left in between. The CDR3 covers 16 residues. The germline gives CDR1 SGHNT, CDR2 YYREEE (reference sequence). For the CDR3, the DNA is TGTGCCAGCAGCCCGTTTACCCCGGGAGCGAACGGGGAGCTGTTTTTT. It yields the protein CASSPFTPGANGELFF.